The table lists the clone carrying this TCR beta chain with a few counts. This record comes from a study of T-cell reconstitution after alpha-beta-depleted transplantation in children. TCRbeta library preparation incorporated unique molecular identifiers. TCRdb processed the PCR reads anew with MiXCR; each CDR3 protein has one entry. The repertoire holds 200,000 to 250,000 distinct CDR3 sequences, with under 9.5% as singletons. The germline V gene encodes CDR1 SGHTA and CDR2 FQGNSA. V shed 4 bases, J shed 6 bases, and the junction held 5 bases outside the gene matches. The CDR3 spans 14 residues. The chain employs TRBV7-2 and TRBJ2-7; TRBD2 matches 11 bases. This sample comprised PBMCs from the stem cell graft donor, obtained from the stem cell graft. This TCR derives from a human donor who donated a stem cell graft to a child with acute lymphoblastic leukemia. The CDR3 DNA sequence: TGTGCCAGCAGCTACGGACTAGCGGGTACCGAGCAGTACTTC. This translates into CASSYGLAGTEQYF.